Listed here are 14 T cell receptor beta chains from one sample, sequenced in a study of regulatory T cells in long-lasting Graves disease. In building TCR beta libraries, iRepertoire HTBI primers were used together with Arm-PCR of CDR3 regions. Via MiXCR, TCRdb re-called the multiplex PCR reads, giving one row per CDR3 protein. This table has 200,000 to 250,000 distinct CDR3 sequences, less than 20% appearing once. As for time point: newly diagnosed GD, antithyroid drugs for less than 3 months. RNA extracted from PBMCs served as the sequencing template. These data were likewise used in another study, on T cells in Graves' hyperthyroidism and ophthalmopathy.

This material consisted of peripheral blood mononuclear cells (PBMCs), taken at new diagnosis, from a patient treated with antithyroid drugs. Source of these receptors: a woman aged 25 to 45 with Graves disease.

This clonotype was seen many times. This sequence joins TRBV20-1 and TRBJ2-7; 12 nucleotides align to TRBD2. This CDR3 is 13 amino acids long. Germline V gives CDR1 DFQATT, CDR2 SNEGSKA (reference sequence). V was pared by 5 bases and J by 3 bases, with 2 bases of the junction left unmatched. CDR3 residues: CSAPTSGGYEQYF. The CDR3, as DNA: TGCAGTGCTCCGACTAGCGGGGGCTACGAGCAGTACTTC.

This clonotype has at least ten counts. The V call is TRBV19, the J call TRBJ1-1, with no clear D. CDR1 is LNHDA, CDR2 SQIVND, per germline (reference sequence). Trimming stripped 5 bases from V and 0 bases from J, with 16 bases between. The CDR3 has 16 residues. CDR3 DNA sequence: TGTGCCAGTAGTGGGAGGACCCTCCCAATGAACACTGAAGCTTTCTTT. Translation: CASSGRTLPMNTEAFF.

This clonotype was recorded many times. The CDR3 DNA reads as TGTGCCAGCAGCCCCGCCTTTAGTAGGGAAGAAGCAACTAATGAAAAACTGTTTTTT. As protein: CASSPAFSREEATNEKLFF. The chain joins TRBV11-2 to TRBJ1-4, with no clear D. The CDR3 has 19 residues. Germline CDR1 SGHAT, CDR2 FQNNGV. The germline V and J ends were trimmed by 5 bases and 0 bases, with 22 bases remaining between them. The complete variable domain, with remaining parts taken from reference TRBV11-2 and TRBJ1-4, reads EAGVAQSPRYKIIEKRQSVAFWCNPISGHATLYWYQQILGQGPKLLIQFQNNGVVDDSQLPKDRFSAERLKGVDSTLKIQPAKLEDSAVYLCASSPAFSREEATNEKLFFGSGTQLSVL.

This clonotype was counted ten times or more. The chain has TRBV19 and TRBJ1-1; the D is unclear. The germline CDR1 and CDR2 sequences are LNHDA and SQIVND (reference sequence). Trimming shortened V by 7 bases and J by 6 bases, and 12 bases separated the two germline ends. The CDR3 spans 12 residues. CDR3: CASTDFGAEAFF. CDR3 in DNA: TGTGCCAGTACCGATTTCGGGGCTGAAGCTTTCTTT.

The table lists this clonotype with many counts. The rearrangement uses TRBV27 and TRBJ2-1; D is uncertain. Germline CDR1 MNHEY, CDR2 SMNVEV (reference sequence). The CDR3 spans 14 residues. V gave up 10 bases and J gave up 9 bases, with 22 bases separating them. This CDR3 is CATNHGVGKVEQFF. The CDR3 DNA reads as TGTGCCACCAACCATGGGGTAGGGAAGGTTGAGCAGTTCTTC.

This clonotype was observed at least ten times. CDR3 nucleotides: TGTGCCAGCAGTTACAACAGGGGAGCTAATGAAAAACTGTTTTTT. As protein: CASSYNRGANEKLFF. The chain couples TRBV6-5 to TRBJ1-4, with TRBD1 matching over 7 bases. The CDR3 covers 15 residues. Trimming took 2 bases from V and 3 from J; bases not matched to a gene: 3. CDR1 and CDR2 (germline): MNHEY, SVGAGI.

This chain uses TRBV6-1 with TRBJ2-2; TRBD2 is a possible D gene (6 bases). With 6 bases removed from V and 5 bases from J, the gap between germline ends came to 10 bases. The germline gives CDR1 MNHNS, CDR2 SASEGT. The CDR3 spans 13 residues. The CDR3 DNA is TGTGCCAGCAGGCGGGCGGGGACCGGGGAGCTGTTTTTT. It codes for CASRRAGTGELFF.

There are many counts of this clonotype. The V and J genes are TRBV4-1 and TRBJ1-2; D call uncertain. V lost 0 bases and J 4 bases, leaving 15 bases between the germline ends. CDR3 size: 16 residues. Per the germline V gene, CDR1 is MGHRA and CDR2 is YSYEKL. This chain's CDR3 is CASSQDGAVQGYGYTF. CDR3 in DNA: TGCGCCAGCAGCCAAGATGGTGCGGTCCAAGGCTATGGCTACACCTTC.

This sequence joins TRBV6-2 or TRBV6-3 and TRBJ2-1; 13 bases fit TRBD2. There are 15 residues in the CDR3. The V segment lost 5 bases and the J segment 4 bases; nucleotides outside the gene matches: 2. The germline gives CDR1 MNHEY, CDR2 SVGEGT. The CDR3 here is CASSELAGGYNEQFF. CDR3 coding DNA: TGTGCCAGCAGTGAACTAGCGGGAGGGTACAATGAGCAGTTCTTC.

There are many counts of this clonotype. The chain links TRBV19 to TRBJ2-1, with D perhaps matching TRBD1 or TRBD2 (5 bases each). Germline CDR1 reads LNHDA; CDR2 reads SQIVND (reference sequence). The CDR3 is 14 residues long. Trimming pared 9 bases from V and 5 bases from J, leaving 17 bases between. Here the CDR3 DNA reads TGTGCCAGCAAGGCCGGGACGGTAGACAATGAGCAGTTCTTC. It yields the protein CASKAGTVDNEQFF.

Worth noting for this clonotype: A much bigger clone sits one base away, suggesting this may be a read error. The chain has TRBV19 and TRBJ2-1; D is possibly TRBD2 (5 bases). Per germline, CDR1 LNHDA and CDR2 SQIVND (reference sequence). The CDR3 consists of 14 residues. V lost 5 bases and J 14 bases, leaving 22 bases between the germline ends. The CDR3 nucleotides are TGTGCCAGTAGTGAAGCGCGTGTGGGGAGTAGTGAGTTCTTC. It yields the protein CASSEARVGSSEFF.

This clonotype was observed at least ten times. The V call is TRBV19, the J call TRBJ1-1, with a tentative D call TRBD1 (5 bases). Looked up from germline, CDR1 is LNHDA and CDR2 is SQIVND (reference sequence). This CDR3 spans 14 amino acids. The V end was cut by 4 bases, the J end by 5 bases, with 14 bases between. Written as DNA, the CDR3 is TGTGCCAGTAGTAGAACAGGTTGGGGGACTGAAGCTTTCTTT. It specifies CASSRTGWGTEAFF. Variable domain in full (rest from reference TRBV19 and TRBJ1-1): DGGITQSPKYLFRKEGQNVTLSCEQNLNHDAMYWYRQDPGQGLRLIYYSQIVNDFQKGDIAEGYSVSREKKESFPLTVTSAQKNPTAFYLCASSRTGWGTEAFFGQGTRLTVV.

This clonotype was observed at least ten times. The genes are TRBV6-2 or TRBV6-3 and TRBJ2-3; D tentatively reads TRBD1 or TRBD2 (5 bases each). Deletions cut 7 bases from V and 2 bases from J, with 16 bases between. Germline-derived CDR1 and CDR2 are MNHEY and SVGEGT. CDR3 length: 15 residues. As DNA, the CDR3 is TGTGCCAGCACTGAGTGGGACCAGGACACAGATACGCAGTATTTT. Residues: CASTEWDQDTDTQYF.

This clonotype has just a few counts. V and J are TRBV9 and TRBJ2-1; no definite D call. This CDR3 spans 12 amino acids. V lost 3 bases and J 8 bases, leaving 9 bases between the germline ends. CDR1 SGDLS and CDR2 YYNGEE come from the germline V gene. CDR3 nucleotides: TGTGCCAGCAGCGGTGTAGGCGATGAGCAGTTCTTC. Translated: CASSGVGDEQFF.